One sample yielded the 25 T cell receptor beta chains listed below, sequenced in a study of T cell changes during pregnancy in multiple sclerosis (dated by TCRdb to the late 2010s). Libraries were prepared through the immunoSEQ multiplex PCR assay. TCRdb limited this immuneACCESS table to in-frame rearrangements with V and J called. A share of clones is missing; checked studies link under half to unresolved V genes, and the rest is unexplained. The sample records 85,000 to 90,000 clones, about 93% of which are singletons. The ten biggest clones cover around 1.8% of the sample. The sequences come from peripheral blood, collected after pregnancy. Receptors were obtained from a female donor in good health, enrolled as a control in a pregnancy study.

The chain carries TRBV4-2 and TRBJ2-3; TRBD2 agrees at 9 bases. V lost 1 base, J lost 4 bases, and 21 bases stayed unmatched. Germline CDR1 LGHNA, CDR2 YNFKEQ. The CDR3 extends over 21 amino acids. CDR3 DNA sequence: TGTGCCAGCAGCCAAGGGGTCTTAATAAGGCCTAGCGGGAAAAGTCCAGATACGCAGTATTTT. Translated: CASSQGVLIRPSGKSPDTQYF.

The chain joins TRBV7-2 to TRBJ2-1, with 7 bases matching TRBD2. CDR1 SGHTA and CDR2 FQGNSA come from the germline V gene. The CDR3 has 16 amino acids. The trim removed 0 bases at V and 3 bases at J, leaving 5 bases unmatched. CDR3 sequence: CASSLARPGGYNEQFF. The CDR3 nucleotides are TGTGCCAGCAGCTTAGCTCGACCGGGAGGCTACAATGAGCAGTTCTTC.

The chain recombines TRBV5-1 with TRBJ2-7; 9 nucleotides line up with TRBD1. J lost 3 bases, V lost 2 bases, and 3 bases had no gene match. The CDR3 length is 14 residues. Per the germline V gene, CDR1 is SGHRS and CDR2 is YFSETQ. The CDR3: CASSFSGQGYEQYF. CDR3 sequence (DNA): TGCGCCAGCAGCTTCTCGGGACAGGGCTACGAGCAGTACTTC.

This chain uses TRBV7-2 with TRBJ2-5; TRBD2 is a possible D gene (6 bases). CDR1 SGHTA and CDR2 FQGNSA come from the germline V gene. The V gene lost 1 base and the J gene lost 5 bases, with 11 bases spanning the gap. The CDR3 length is 14 residues. In nucleotides, the CDR3 is TGTGCCAGCAGCTTAGAACTAGCCGACGAGACCCAGTACTTC. Its translation is CASSLELADETQYF.

The chain has TRBV6-1 and TRBJ2-1; TRBD1 agrees at 8 bases. Germline V gene sequence: CDR1 MNHNS, CDR2 SASEGT. The CDR3 consists of 17 residues. V was pared by 3 bases and J by 5 bases, with 12 bases of the junction left unmatched. CDR3 region: CASSDLPAQGANNEQFF. The CDR3 DNA is TGTGCCAGCAGTGACCTACCCGCTCAGGGGGCAAACAATGAGCAGTTCTTC.

The V and J genes are TRBV7-2 and TRBJ2-2, with no clear D. Trimming took 3 bases from V and 6 from J, leaving 17 bases between them. The germline gives CDR1 SGHTA, CDR2 FQGNSA. The CDR3 sequence is 16 residues long. The CDR3 DNA sequence: TGTGCCAGCAGCTTCGTTGGAGTACCCCCCCCCGGGGAGCTGTTTTTT. This sequence encodes CASSFVGVPPPGELFF. Filled out from reference TRBV7-2 and TRBJ2-2, the complete variable domain reads GAGVSQSPSNKVTEKGKDVELRCDPISGHTALYWYRQSLGQGLEFLIYFQGNSAPDKSGLPSDRFSAERTGGSVSTLTIQRTQQEDSAVYLCASSFVGVPPPGELFFGEGSRLTVL.

The rearrangement uses TRBV19 and TRBJ2-2; the match to TRBD1 covers 9 bases. V trimming: 5 bases; J trimming: 9 bases; junction bases outside the gene matches: 4. This CDR3 contains 13 residues. Germline lookup yields CDR1 LNHDA and CDR2 SQIVND (reference sequence). CDR3 in amino acids: CASSRQGERELFF. CDR3 DNA: TGTGCCAGTAGTCGACAGGGGGAAAGGGAGCTGTTTTTT.

The chain recombines TRBV30 with TRBJ2-1, with 8 bases matching TRBD1. The CDR3 is made up of 16 amino acids. Trimming at V came to 2 bases and at J to 9 bases, leaving 15 bases not matched to a gene. The germline gives CDR1 GTSNPN, CDR2 SVGIG (reference sequence). The CDR3 region has the DNA TGTGCCTGGAGTCGGGGCAGGGGGCGCGTGGAGGGTGAGCAGTTCTTC. Its translation: CAWSRGRGRVEGEQFF.

The V gene is TRBV13, the J gene TRBJ1-1, with D possibly matching TRBD1 (6 bases). Germline CDR1 and CDR2: PRHDT and FYEKMQ (reference sequence). The ends were cut back, 0 bases at V and 1 base at J, with 18 bases in the middle. This CDR3 has 18 residues. Here the CDR3 DNA reads TGTGCCAGCAGCTTAGGCCTAAGGGGGTGGGTAGGGAACACTGAAGCTTTCTTT. It is translated as CASSLGLRGWVGNTEAFF.

The J gene is TRBJ1-1, the V gene TRBV7-6, with 7 bases that match TRBD1. The CDR3 consists of 13 residues. The germline CDR1 and CDR2 sequences are SGHVS and FNYEAQ. The junction had 4 bases not matched to a gene; V was cut back by 5 bases and J by 4 bases. CDR3 protein: CASSPGTATEAFF. The CDR3 region has the DNA TGTGCCAGCAGCCCGGGGACAGCCACTGAAGCTTTCTTT.

Only one count was recorded for this clone. This chain joins TRBV9 and TRBJ2-7; D might be TRBD1 (7 bases). CDR1 is SGDLS and CDR2 is YYNGEE in the germline V gene. V was trimmed by 5 bases and J by 4 bases, leaving 16 bases between them. The CDR3 totals 14 residues. The DNA of the CDR3 is TGTGCCAGCAGTCGGAGGGGGCTTGGGTACGAGCAGTACTTC. Translating it yields CASSRRGLGYEQYF.

The rearrangement links TRBV28 to TRBJ2-4, with a possible D match to TRBD1 (6 bases). Trimming took off 1 base at V and 6 bases at J, with 13 bases between the two ends. CDR1 and CDR2 (germline): MDHEN, SYDVKM. This CDR3 has 15 amino acids. DNA for the CDR3: TGTGCCAGCAGTTTATCAGGGGCGCGTAGAAACATTCAGTACTTC. This sequence encodes CASSLSGARRNIQYF.

The chain employs TRBV5-1 and TRBJ2-7; D perhaps matches TRBD2 (5 bases). The CDR3 extends over 16 amino acids. V lost 7 bases and J lost 6, with 26 bases in between. Germline CDR1 is SGHRS and CDR2 is YFSETQ. The CDR3 sequence is CASGSRGLMGFPEQYF. The CDR3 nucleotides are TGCGCCAGCGGTTCTCGGGGTTTAATGGGGTTTCCCGAGCAGTACTTC.

The genes are TRBV7-2 and TRBJ2-1, with TRBD2 identical over 9 bases. The trim removed 1 base at V and 7 bases at J, leaving 2 bases unmatched. The length of the CDR3 is 14 residues. Germline values: CDR1 SGHTA, CDR2 FQGNSA. The CDR3 loop is CASSLGLAGNEQFF. The CDR3 bases are TGTGCCAGCAGCTTAGGGCTAGCGGGGAATGAGCAGTTCTTC.

The chain is built from TRBV7-9 and TRBJ2-1; 9 positions match TRBD2. The CDR3 runs 15 residues. Trimming took 11 bases from V and 8 from J; bases not matched to a gene: 16. From germline, CDR1 is SEHNR and CDR2 FQNEAQ (reference sequence). The CDR3 sequence is CASKNSGSRLDEQFF. In DNA form, the CDR3 reads TGTGCCTCAAAGAATAGCGGGAGTAGGCTCGATGAGCAGTTCTTC.

This chain connects TRBV6-5 to TRBJ1-1, with TRBD1 as a possible D gene (6 bases). This CDR3 is 13 amino acids long. The V gene's germline CDR1 is MNHEY and CDR2 SVGAGI. The V end was cut by 10 bases, the J end by 1 base, with 13 bases between. CDR3: CATAQGQNTEAFF. The CDR3, as DNA: TGTGCCACCGCACAGGGACAGAACACTGAAGCTTTCTTT.

The chain employs TRBV7-6 and TRBJ2-1, with 12 bases lining up with TRBD1. Germline lookup yields CDR1 SGHVS and CDR2 FNYEAQ. The trim removed 5 bases at V and 8 bases at J, leaving 7 bases unmatched. The CDR3 contains 15 residues. CDR3 region: CASSLGTGGTYEQFF. Written as DNA, the CDR3 is TGTGCCAGCAGCCTTGGGACAGGGGGCACGTATGAGCAGTTCTTC.

The J gene is TRBJ2-1, the V gene TRBV4-1; 10 nucleotides line up with TRBD2. This CDR3 is 15 amino acids long. V trimming: 2 bases; J trimming: 12 bases; junction bases outside the gene matches: 10. The germline CDR1 and CDR2 sequences are MGHRA and YSYEKL. CDR3 amino acids: CASSQPAGGSGVQFF. CDR3 in DNA: TGCGCCAGCAGCCAACCAGCGGGAGGGTCGGGTGTGCAGTTCTTC.

The chain recombines TRBV2 with TRBJ2-2; the match to TRBD2 covers 7 bases. Germline V gene sequence: CDR1 SNHLY, CDR2 FYNNEI. With V trimmed by 4 bases and J by 1 base, 3 bases remained unmatched. The CDR3 is 15 residues long. The CDR3 sequence is CASSVIAGNTGELFF. The CDR3 DNA reads TGTGCCAGCAGTGTGATAGCGGGGAACACCGGGGAGCTGTTTTTT.

As for this clone: Other DNA sequences of this sample code for an identical CDR3. The gene calls are TRBV5-1 and TRBJ2-2; no definite D call. Trimming stripped 2 bases from V and 4 bases from J, with 3 bases between. The germline V gene has CDR1 SGHRS and CDR2 YFSETQ. The CDR3 runs 12 residues. The CDR3 nucleotides are TGCGCCAGCAGCTTCGGCACCGGGGAGCTGTTTTTT. Amino acids: CASSFGTGELFF.

J is TRBJ2-1 and V is TRBV9; 13 positions match TRBD2. The CDR3 contains 15 residues. With V trimmed by 4 bases and J by 6 bases, 4 bases remained unmatched. Germline CDR1 SGDLS, CDR2 YYNGEE. CDR3 residues: CASSPGLAGTNEQFF. CDR3 bases: TGTGCCAGCAGCCCGGGACTAGCGGGGACCAATGAGCAGTTCTTC.

The chain's CDR3 is CASSQGPGQPSRSVSEKLFF. DNA for the CDR3: TGCGCCAGCAGCCAAGGACCCGGACAGCCCTCTCGTTCAGTAAGTGAAAAACTGTTTTTT. The rearrangement uses TRBV4-1 and TRBJ1-4; possible D gene TRBD1, 6 bases. Deletions cut 1 base from V and 7 bases from J, with 28 bases between. Germline CDR1 is MGHRA and CDR2 is YSYEKL. The CDR3 length is 20 residues.

CDR3 sequence reads: CASSQGSTGGIYEQYF. The CDR3 bases are TGCGCCAGCAGCCAAGGATCAACAGGGGGAATCTACGAGCAGTACTTC. The chain carries TRBV5-1 and TRBJ2-7; 8 bases agree with TRBD1. With 4 bases clipped from V and 3 bases from J, the junction kept 12 bases outside the gene matches. CDR3 length: 16 residues. The germline CDR1 and CDR2 sequences are SGHRS and YFSETQ.

The rearrangement uses TRBV29-1 and TRBJ2-7; 9 nucleotides agree with TRBD1. Germline V gives CDR1 SQVTM, CDR2 ANQGSEA. Trimming took 6 bases from V and 5 from J; bases not matched to a gene: 11. CDR3 length: 14 residues. CDR3 bases: TGCAGCGTCTCTCTGGACAGGGGAGCCGACGAGCAGTACTTC. It yields the protein CSVSLDRGADEQYF.

This clone was counted only a few times. Here the CDR3 reads CASSFPAGVETQYF. In DNA form, the CDR3 reads TGCGCCAGCAGCTTTCCGGCGGGAGTGGAGACCCAGTACTTC. V and J are TRBV5-1 and TRBJ2-5, with 7 bases lining up with TRBD2. This CDR3 has 14 amino acids. Germline assignment: CDR1 SGHRS and CDR2 YFSETQ. The ends lost 2 bases at V and 5 bases at J; junction bases unmatched: 6.